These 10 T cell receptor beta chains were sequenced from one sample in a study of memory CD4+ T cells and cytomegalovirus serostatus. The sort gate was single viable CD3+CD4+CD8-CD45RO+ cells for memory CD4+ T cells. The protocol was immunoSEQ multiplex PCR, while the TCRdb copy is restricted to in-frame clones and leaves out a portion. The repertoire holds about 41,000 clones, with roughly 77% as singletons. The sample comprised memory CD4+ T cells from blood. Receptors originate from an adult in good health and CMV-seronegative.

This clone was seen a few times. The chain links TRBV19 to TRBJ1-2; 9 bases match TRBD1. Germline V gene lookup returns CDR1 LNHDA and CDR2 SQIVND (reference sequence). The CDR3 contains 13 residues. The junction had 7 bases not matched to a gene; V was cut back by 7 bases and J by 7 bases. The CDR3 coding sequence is TGTGCCAGTAACAGGGGGCGAAAATCTGGCTACACCTTC. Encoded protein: CASNRGRKSGYTF.

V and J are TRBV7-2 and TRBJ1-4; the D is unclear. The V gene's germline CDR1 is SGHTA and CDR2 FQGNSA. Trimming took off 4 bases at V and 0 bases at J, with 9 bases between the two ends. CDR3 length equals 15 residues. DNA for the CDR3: TGTGCCAGCAGCTCTTACGCCGCAACTAATGAAAAACTGTTTTTT. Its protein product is CASSSYAATNEKLFF. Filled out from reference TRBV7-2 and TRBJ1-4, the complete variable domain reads GAGVSQSPSNKVTEKGKDVELRCDPISGHTALYWYRQSLGQGLEFLIYFQGNSAPDKSGLPSDRFSAERTGGSVSTLTIQRTQQEDSAVYLCASSSYAATNEKLFFGSGTQLSVL.

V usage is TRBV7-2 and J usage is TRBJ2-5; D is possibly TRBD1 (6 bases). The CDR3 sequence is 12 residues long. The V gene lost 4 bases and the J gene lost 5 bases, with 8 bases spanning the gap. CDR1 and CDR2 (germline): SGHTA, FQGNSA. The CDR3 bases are TGTGCCAGCAGCTACAGGGTGGAGACCCAGTACTTC. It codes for CASSYRVETQYF. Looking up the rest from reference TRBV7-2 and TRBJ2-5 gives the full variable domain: GAGVSQSPSNKVTEKGKDVELRCDPISGHTALYWYRQSLGQGLEFLIYFQGNSAPDKSGLPSDRFSAERTGGSVSTLTIQRTQQEDSAVYLCASSYRVETQYFGPGTRLLVL.

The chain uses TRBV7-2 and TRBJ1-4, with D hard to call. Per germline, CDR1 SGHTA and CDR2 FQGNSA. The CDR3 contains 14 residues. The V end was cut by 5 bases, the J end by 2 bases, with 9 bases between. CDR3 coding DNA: TGTGCCAGCAGCCCGGACGGGACTAATGAAAAACTGTTTTTT. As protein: CASSPDGTNEKLFF.

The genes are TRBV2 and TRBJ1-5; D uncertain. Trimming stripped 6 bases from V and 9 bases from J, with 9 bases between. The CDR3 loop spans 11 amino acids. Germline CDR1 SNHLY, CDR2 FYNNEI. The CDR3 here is CASSPGGPQHF. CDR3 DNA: TGTGCCAGCAGCCCCGGAGGGCCCCAGCATTTT.

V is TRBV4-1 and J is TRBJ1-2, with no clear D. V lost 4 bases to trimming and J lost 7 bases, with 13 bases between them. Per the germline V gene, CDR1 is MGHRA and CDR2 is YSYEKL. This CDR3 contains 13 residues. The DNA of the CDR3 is TGCGCCAGCAGCCCAAGCCGTGACTTTGGCTACACCTTC. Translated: CASSPSRDFGYTF.

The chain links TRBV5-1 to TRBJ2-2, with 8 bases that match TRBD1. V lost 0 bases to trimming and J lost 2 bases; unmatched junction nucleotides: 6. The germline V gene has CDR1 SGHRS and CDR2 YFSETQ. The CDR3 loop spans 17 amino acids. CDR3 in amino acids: CASSLVRTGLNTGELFF. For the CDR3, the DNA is TGCGCCAGCAGCTTGGTACGGACAGGGCTCAACACCGGGGAGCTGTTTTTT.

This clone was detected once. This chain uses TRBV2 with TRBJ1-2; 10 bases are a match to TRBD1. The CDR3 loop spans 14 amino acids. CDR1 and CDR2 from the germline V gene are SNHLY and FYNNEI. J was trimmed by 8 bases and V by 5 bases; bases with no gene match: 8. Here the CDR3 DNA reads TGTGCCAGCAGTAGGGACAGGGGCGCGGGAGGCTACACCTTC. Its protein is CASSRDRGAGGYTF.

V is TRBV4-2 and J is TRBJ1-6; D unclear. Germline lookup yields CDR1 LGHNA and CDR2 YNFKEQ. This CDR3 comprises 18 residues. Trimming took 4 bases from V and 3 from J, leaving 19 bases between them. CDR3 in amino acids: CASSPARQGGGYNSPLHF. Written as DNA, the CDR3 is TGTGCCAGCAGCCCCGCCCGGCAAGGCGGTGGCTATAATTCACCCCTCCACTTT.

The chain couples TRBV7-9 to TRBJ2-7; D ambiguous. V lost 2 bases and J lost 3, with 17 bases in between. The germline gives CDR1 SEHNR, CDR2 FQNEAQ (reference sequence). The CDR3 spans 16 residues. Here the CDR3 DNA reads TGTGCCAGCAGCTTACCCCGTAGTGGAAACCTCTACGAGCAGTACTTC. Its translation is CASSLPRSGNLYEQYF. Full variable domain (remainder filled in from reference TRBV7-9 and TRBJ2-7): DTGVSQNPRHKITKRGQNVTFRCDPISEHNRLYWYRQTLGQGPEFLTYFQNEAQLEKSRLLSDRFSAERPKGSFSTLEIQRTEQGDSAMYLCASSLPRSGNLYEQYFGPGTRLTVT.